This entry lists 24 T cell receptor beta chains sequenced from one sample in a study of blood T cell repertoires in COVID-19 (dated by TCRdb to 2019 to 2021). Preparation of the library involved the immunoSEQ multiplex PCR assay. TCRdb limited this immuneACCESS table to in-frame rearrangements with V and J called. A share of clones is missing; checked studies link under half to unresolved V genes, and the rest is unexplained. For this sample there are about 88,000 clones; less than 95% appear just once. Over 5% of the sample rests with the top ten. Source material: peripheral blood. These receptors all come from a man between 18 and 29 years old with COVID-19, enrolled during active disease.

The chain carries TRBV9 and TRBJ2-5; 8 bases are shared with TRBD2. Germline V lookup: CDR1 SGDLS, CDR2 YYNGEE. Trimming took 0 bases from V and 5 from J; bases not matched to a gene: 3. The CDR3 consists of 14 residues. The CDR3 DNA is TGTGCCAGCAGCGTAGGGCTAGCGGGTGAGACCCAGTACTTC. It specifies CASSVGLAGETQYF.

This chain uses TRBV5-4 with TRBJ2-5, with no clear D. The germline V gene has CDR1 SGHNT and CDR2 YYREEE (reference sequence). V was clipped by 1 base and J by 4 bases, with 11 bases between them. The CDR3 length is 14 residues. This CDR3 reads CASSLPRFSETQYF. The DNA for the CDR3 is TGTGCCAGCAGCTTGCCGCGGTTTTCAGAGACCCAGTACTTC.

The CDR3 nucleotides are TGTGCCAGCAGTTTAGAGGAAAATTCACCCCTCCACTTT. Translating it yields CASSLEENSPLHF. V and J are TRBV28 and TRBJ1-6; D unclear. Germline CDR1 is MDHEN and CDR2 is SYDVKM. Deletions cut 2 bases from V and 7 bases from J, with 6 bases between. The CDR3 has 13 residues. The full variable domain, its missing parts supplied by reference TRBV28 and TRBJ1-6, is DVKVTQSSRYLVKRTGEKVFLECVQDMDHENMFWYRQDPGLGLRLIYFSYDVKMKEKGDIPEGYSVSREKKERFSLILESASTNQTSMYLCASSLEENSPLHFGNGTRLTVT.

CDR3 loop: CASSLAPTTGNIQYF. The CDR3 DNA reads as TGTGCCAGCAGCTTAGCGCCGACAACAGGAAACATTCAGTACTTC. The chain uses TRBV7-8 and TRBJ2-4, with D possibly being TRBD1 (5 bases). This CDR3 spans 15 amino acids. Germline loops: CDR1 SGHVS, CDR2 FQNEAQ. V lost 0 bases and J 6 bases, leaving 12 bases between the germline ends.

The chain recombines TRBV28 with TRBJ2-7; D is uncertain. Germline V lookup: CDR1 MDHEN, CDR2 SYDVKM. Trimming removed 3 bases at V and 4 bases at J, with 13 bases between. The CDR3 covers 14 residues. Here the CDR3 DNA reads TGTGCCAGCAGTTTTCCCGGTACTAAATACGAGCAGTACTTC. This encodes CASSFPGTKYEQYF.

The J gene is TRBJ2-1, the V gene TRBV4-3, with D tentatively TRBD2 (6 bases). Germline assignment: CDR1 LGHNA and CDR2 YSLEER. The CDR3 is 14 residues long. V lost 4 bases to trimming and J lost 3 bases, with 10 bases between them. The CDR3 sequence is CASSPGLRYNEQFF. CDR3 sequence (DNA): TGCGCCAGCAGCCCGGGACTTCGCTACAATGAGCAGTTCTTC.

The V and J genes are TRBV19 and TRBJ2-2, with D possibly being TRBD2 (7 bases). This CDR3 spans 14 amino acids. Germline-derived CDR1 and CDR2 are LNHDA and SQIVND (reference sequence). CDR3 amino acids: CATLGGPVTGELFF. The CDR3 coding sequence is TGTGCAACCCTCGGGGGGCCGGTTACCGGGGAGCTGTTTTTT.

This clone was seen a handful of times. V gene TRBV28 combines with J gene TRBJ1-5, with D unclear. Looked up from germline, CDR1 is MDHEN and CDR2 is SYDVKM. The CDR3 extends over 19 amino acids. V shed 5 bases and J shed 1 base, with 24 bases lying between them. CDR3 nucleotides: TGTGCCAGCAGTCCACTGGTTCGGGTCCGGCCTAGGAGCAATCAGCCCCAGCATTTT. This translates into CASSPLVRVRPRSNQPQHF. The full variable domain, with the rest looked up from reference TRBV28 and TRBJ1-5, is DVKVTQSSRYLVKRTGEKVFLECVQDMDHENMFWYRQDPGLGLRLIYFSYDVKMKEKGDIPEGYSVSREKKERFSLILESASTNQTSMYLCASSPLVRVRPRSNQPQHFGDGTRLSIL.

This clone was seen only once. The chain links TRBV28 to TRBJ1-5; 8 bases line up with TRBD1. The germline gives CDR1 MDHEN, CDR2 SYDVKM. V lost 10 bases and J lost 4; bases outside the gene matches: 6. The CDR3 runs 13 residues. The CDR3 loop is CAIRTGTNQPQHF. DNA of the CDR3: TGTGCCATCAGGACAGGGACGAATCAGCCCCAGCATTTT.

The chain links TRBV24-1 to TRBJ2-2; TRBD2 matches at 9 bases. With 3 bases clipped from V and 6 bases from J, the junction kept 10 bases outside the gene matches. Germline loops: CDR1 KGHDR, CDR2 SFDVKD. The CDR3 length is 17 residues. The CDR3 coding sequence is TGTGCCACCAGTGATCCTTCCCGCGGGGGGGTCTCCGGGGAGCTGTTTTTT. Encoded protein: CATSDPSRGGVSGELFF.

This clone was seen more than once but under ten times. J is TRBJ2-7 and V is TRBV4-1, with TRBD2 matching 9 bases. Germline loops: CDR1 MGHRA, CDR2 YSYEKL. CDR3 length equals 17 residues. V shed 0 bases, J shed 2 bases, and the junction held 8 bases outside the gene matches. The CDR3 DNA is TGCGCCAGCAGCCAAGATCGCAGCGGGAGGATAGCCTACGAGCAGTACTTC. Its protein is CASSQDRSGRIAYEQYF.

The rearrangement links TRBV27 to TRBJ2-7, with TRBD2 identical over 10 bases. CDR3 length: 15 residues. J gave up 3 bases and V 6 bases, and 8 bases lay outside the gene matches. Germline CDR1 MNHEY, CDR2 SMNVEV (reference sequence). The CDR3 DNA reads TGTGCCAGCAGACCAAAGACTAGCGGGTTCTACGAGCAGTACTTC. Translation: CASRPKTSGFYEQYF.

The chain employs TRBV5-4 and TRBJ2-5; 7 nucleotides agree with TRBD1. Germline lookup yields CDR1 SGHNT and CDR2 YYREEE (reference sequence). V was pared by 0 bases and J by 5 bases, with 7 bases of the junction left unmatched. The CDR3 spans 15 residues. The CDR3 nucleotides read TGTGCCAGCAGCTTGGGGAGACAGGGTCGGGAGACCCAGTACTTC. As protein: CASSLGRQGRETQYF.

This chain connects TRBV6-5 to TRBJ2-1; D uncertain. Between the trimmed V and J ends, which lost 0 bases and 4 bases, there was a span of 10 bases. The CDR3 runs to 15 residues. The V gene's germline CDR1 is MNHEY and CDR2 SVGAGI. CDR3: CASSYSNTPYNEQFF. CDR3 nucleotides: TGTGCCAGCAGTTACTCGAACACGCCGTACAATGAGCAGTTCTTC.

This chain joins TRBV5-6 and TRBJ1-2; 10 nucleotides match TRBD1. CDR3 size: 15 residues. Per the germline V gene, CDR1 is SGHDT and CDR2 is YYEEEE. V shed 3 bases and J 8 bases; nucleotides not matched to a gene: 10. The CDR3 reads CASSSSGTGEIGYTF. The CDR3 bases are TGTGCCAGCAGCTCCTCCGGGACAGGGGAGATAGGCTACACCTTC.

This chain joins TRBV13 and TRBJ2-3; 8 bases line up with TRBD1. CDR1 and CDR2 (germline): PRHDT, FYEKMQ (reference sequence). The length of the CDR3 is 14 residues. The V and J ends lost 5 bases and 7 bases, in that order; junction bases with no gene match: 8. The DNA of the CDR3 is TGTGCCAGCAGCACCCGGACAGGGACAAATACGCAGTATTTT. Amino acid sequence: CASSTRTGTNTQYF.

The gene calls are TRBV25-1 and TRBJ2-1; maybe TRBD2 (6 bases). The CDR3 is 13 residues long. Per germline, CDR1 MGHDK and CDR2 SYGVNS. Trimming took 5 bases from V and 8 from J, leaving 13 bases between them. CDR3 amino acids: CASSPSESDEQFF. Written as DNA, the CDR3 is TGTGCCAGCAGTCCTAGCGAGAGCGATGAGCAGTTCTTC.

This chain links TRBV6-5 with TRBJ2-7; D is undetermined. Germline lookup yields CDR1 MNHEY and CDR2 SVGAGI. This CDR3 has 14 residues. The ends were cut back, 0 bases at V and 2 bases at J, with 8 bases in the middle. The chain's CDR3 is CASSYSGQTYEQYF. DNA for the CDR3: TGTGCCAGCAGTTACTCTGGGCAAACCTACGAGCAGTACTTC.

This chain uses TRBV19 with TRBJ2-7, with TRBD1 matching 9 bases. The CDR3 consists of 14 residues. Germline V CDR1 and CDR2: LNHDA, SQIVND (reference sequence). The V segment lost 6 bases and the J segment 4 bases; nucleotides outside the gene matches: 7. The DNA of the CDR3 is TGTGCCAGTAGCCGGGACAGGGAAGAGTACGAGCAGTACTTC. This gives the protein CASSRDREEYEQYF.

This chain links TRBV7-2 with TRBJ2-1; D not resolved. Per germline, CDR1 SGHTA and CDR2 FQGNSA. There are 17 residues in the CDR3. Trimming removed 1 base from V and 3 bases from J, with 16 bases in between. The CDR3 DNA sequence: TGTGCCAGCAGCTTAGTACACAGCCCCTTCATCTACAATGAGCAGTTCTTC. It is translated as CASSLVHSPFIYNEQFF. The entire variable domain, with the rest obtained from reference TRBV7-2 and TRBJ2-1, is as follows: GAGVSQSPSNKVTEKGKDVELRCDPISGHTALYWYRQSLGQGLEFLIYFQGNSAPDKSGLPSDRFSAERTGGSVSTLTIQRTQQEDSAVYLCASSLVHSPFIYNEQFFGPGTRLTVL.

This rearrangement joins TRBV5-1 to TRBJ2-5, with D unresolved. V shed 0 bases and J shed 5 bases, with 11 bases lying between them. CDR1 is SGHRS, CDR2 YFSETQ, per germline. The CDR3 is 14 amino acids. CDR3 DNA: TGCGCCAGCAGCTTGGCCTTAAACGGGGAGACCCAGTACTTC. Amino acid sequence: CASSLALNGETQYF.

The chain uses TRBV7-8 and TRBJ2-7, with a weak D call TRBD2 (5 bases). V shed 2 bases and J shed 0 bases, with 8 bases lying between them. CDR1 and CDR2 (germline): SGHVS, FQNEAQ. The CDR3 is 14 amino acids. CDR3 region: CASSLSGNSYEQYF. The CDR3 region has the DNA TGTGCCAGCAGCTTATCGGGAAACTCCTACGAGCAGTACTTC. The entire variable domain, with the rest obtained from reference TRBV7-8 and TRBJ2-7, is as follows: GAGVSQSPRYKVAKRGQDVALRCDPISGHVSLFWYQQALGQGPEFLTYFQNEAQLDKSGLPSDRFFAERPEGSVSTLKIQRTQQEDSAVYLCASSLSGNSYEQYFGPGTRLTVT.

The rearrangement joins TRBV4-3 to TRBJ2-5; 9 nucleotides agree with TRBD2. The CDR3 totals 16 residues. The V gene end was trimmed by 1 base and the J gene end by 7 bases; junction bases not matched to a gene: 10. Germline CDR1 and CDR2: LGHNA and YSLEER. CDR3: CASSQGPSGVGGTQYF. The DNA for the CDR3 is TGCGCCAGCAGCCAAGGTCCTAGCGGGGTAGGGGGGACCCAGTACTTC.

This sequence joins TRBV11-2 and TRBJ2-7, with TRBD1 matching 9 bases. The CDR3 has 13 residues. CDR1 is SGHAT, CDR2 FQNNGV, per germline. V was clipped by 5 bases and J by 6 bases; unmatched bases: 5. CDR3 sequence (DNA): TGTGCCAGCAGCCGCGGGACAGGGAGCGAGCAGTACTTC. Amino acids: CASSRGTGSEQYF. The variable domain in full, completed from reference TRBV11-2 and TRBJ2-7, reads EAGVAQSPRYKIIEKRQSVAFWCNPISGHATLYWYQQILGQGPKLLIQFQNNGVVDDSQLPKDRFSAERLKGVDSTLKIQPAKLEDSAVYLCASSRGTGSEQYFGPGTRLTVT.